The clone carrying this TCR beta chain was recorded at least ten times. The antigen is unknown. The data originate from a study of metastatic and nonmetastatic thyroid tumors. Across the study: Blood and tumor or nodule tissue repertoires from malignant and benign thyroid patients were compared.

Losses at the gene ends were 6 bases for V and 5 bases for J; bases not matched to a gene: 2. This CDR3 is built from 13 residues. Germline CDR1 is SNHLY and CDR2 is FYNNEI. General study points: As reported, TCR beta diversity in blood and tumor was significantly higher in malignant thyroid tumors than in benign nodules.

Authors' methods: Building a distant-metastasis classifier for papillary thyroid cancer drew on CDR3 differences across clinicopathological groups. TCRdb re-called the PCR reads with MiXCR. The V and J calls and clone size come from TCRdb's table, not from the authors' own analysis. The repertoire has about 18,000 clones, over 25% of them found once; the top ten carry 20% to 25%. No treatment had been given to any patient before thyroid surgery. This sequence joins TRBV2 and TRBJ2-5; TRBD2 agrees at 11 bases. The receptor was isolated from a male donor with papillary thyroid cancer or a benign thyroid nodule (not recorded which). Some clones in this sample may be carry-over from other donors' samples. What was sequenced was tumor tissue. DNA for the CDR3: TGTGCCAGCAGCCGGACTAGCGGGGAGACCCAGTACTTC. Protein sequence: CASSRTSGETQYF.